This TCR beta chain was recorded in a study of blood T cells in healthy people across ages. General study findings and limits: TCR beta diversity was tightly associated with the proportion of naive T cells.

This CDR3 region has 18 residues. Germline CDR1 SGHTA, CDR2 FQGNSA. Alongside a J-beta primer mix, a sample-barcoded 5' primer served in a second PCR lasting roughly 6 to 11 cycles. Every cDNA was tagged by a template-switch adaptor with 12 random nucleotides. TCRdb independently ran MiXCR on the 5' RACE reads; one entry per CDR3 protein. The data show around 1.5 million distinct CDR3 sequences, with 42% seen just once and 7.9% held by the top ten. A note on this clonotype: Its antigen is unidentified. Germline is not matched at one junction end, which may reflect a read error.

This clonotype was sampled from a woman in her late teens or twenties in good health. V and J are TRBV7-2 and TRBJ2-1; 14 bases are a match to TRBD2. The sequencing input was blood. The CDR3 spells CASRLARGTSGRYNEQFF. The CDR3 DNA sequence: TGTGCCAGCAGATTAGCCAGAGGGACTAGCGGGAGATACAATGAGCAGTTCTTC.